One sample yielded the 19 T cell receptor beta chains listed below, sequenced in a study of shared clonotypes between healthy human individuals. The data were produced by immunoSEQ multiplex PCR, yet TCRdb's version contains in-frame clones alone and is incomplete. The table includes around 990,000 clones, 70% to 80% detected once. Source material: memory CD4+ T cells from PBMCs. Subset described: CD45RA-negative fraction. All receptors come from a man younger than 35 in good health. Some clones in this sample may be carry-over from other donors' samples.

A remark on this clone: Other DNA sequences in this specimen translate into the identical CDR3. The V and J genes are TRBV7-6 and TRBJ2-5; TRBD2 aligns across 13 bases. Trimming took 1 base from V and 2 from J; bases not matched to a gene: 4. Germline lookup yields CDR1 SGHVS and CDR2 FNYEAQ. This CDR3 spans 17 amino acids. The CDR3 loop reads CASSLGLAGGGQETQYF. The DNA for the CDR3 is TGTGCCAGCAGCTTAGGACTAGCGGGAGGAGGACAAGAGACCCAGTACTTC.

The CDR3 nucleotides are TGTGCCAGCAGCCTGAGACGCCAGCAGGGGAACACTGAAGCTTTCTTT. It specifies CASSLRRQQGNTEAFF. The genes are TRBV7-9 and TRBJ1-1, with D possibly TRBD1 on 5 matching bases. V was cut by 5 bases and J by 1 base, with 17 bases left in between. The CDR3 covers 16 residues. Germline CDR1 and CDR2: SEHNR and FQNEAQ (reference sequence).

The chain recombines TRBV10-3 with TRBJ2-1; TRBD1 matches at 8 bases. J lost 7 bases, V lost 4 bases, and 9 bases had no gene match. Per the germline V gene, CDR1 is ENHRY and CDR2 is SYGVKD. The CDR3 spans 15 residues. The CDR3 sequence: CAISGTGMFSNEQFF. For the CDR3, the DNA is TGTGCCATCAGTGGGACAGGGATGTTTTCTAATGAGCAGTTCTTC.

Comments on this clone: This specimen includes other DNA sequences encoding the same CDR3. The chain recombines TRBV5-1 with TRBJ2-2, with TRBD2 matching over 10 bases. The trim removed 4 bases at V and 5 bases at J, leaving 5 bases unmatched. Germline CDR1 reads SGHRS; CDR2 reads YFSETQ. The CDR3 spans 15 residues. The chain's CDR3 is CASSPSGRGTGELFF. In DNA, the CDR3 is TGCGCCAGCAGCCCTAGCGGGAGAGGGACCGGGGAGCTGTTTTTT.

This clone was detected only a few times. The gene calls are TRBV27 and TRBJ1-1; D is uncertain. The CDR3 has 10 residues. Germline CDR1 and CDR2: MNHEY and SMNVEV (reference sequence). Trimming shortened V by 6 bases and J by 3 bases, and 2 bases separated the two germline ends. DNA for the CDR3: TGTGCCAGCAGGGACACTGAAGCTTTCTTT. Translating gives CASRDTEAFF.

This clone is a singleton in its sample. This chain uses TRBV7-8 with TRBJ1-1; D remains ambiguous. V was shortened by 5 bases and J by 3 bases, with 10 bases between the two germline ends. Per the germline V gene, CDR1 is SGHVS and CDR2 is FQNEAQ. The CDR3 covers 13 residues. DNA for the CDR3: TGTGCCAGCAGCCCCAACTTAGACACTGAAGCTTTCTTT. It is translated as CASSPNLDTEAFF.

This chain connects TRBV5-1 to TRBJ1-3; TRBD1 might be the D (5 bases). The CDR3 sequence is 15 residues long. The ends were cut back, 3 bases at V and 4 bases at J, with 14 bases in the middle. The germline gives CDR1 SGHRS, CDR2 YFSETQ. CDR3 in amino acids: CASSSSGTGGNTIYF. In DNA, the CDR3 is TGCGCCAGCAGCTCCTCCGGGACGGGAGGAAACACCATATATTTT.

This chain links TRBV28 with TRBJ2-7; 7 nucleotides line up with TRBD1. From germline, CDR1 is MDHEN and CDR2 SYDVKM. The CDR3 sequence is 14 residues long. The V gene end was trimmed by 5 bases and the J gene end by 7 bases; junction bases not matched to a gene: 11. CDR3 sequence (DNA): TGTGCCAGCAGTACGACAGGGAGTGGGATTGAGCAGTACTTC. Translated, it gives CASSTTGSGIEQYF.

This clone was observed once. The CDR3 protein is CASRDFQNIQYF. In nucleotides, the CDR3 is TGCGCCAGCAGAGACTTCCAAAACATTCAGTACTTC. The chain couples TRBV5-1 to TRBJ2-4; D ambiguous. With 5 bases removed from V and 5 bases from J, the gap between germline ends came to 8 bases. Germline V gene lookup returns CDR1 SGHRS and CDR2 YFSETQ. The CDR3 is 12 residues long.

The V call is TRBV27, the J call TRBJ2-1, with D tentatively TRBD1 (6 bases). The CDR3 runs to 16 residues. In germline, CDR1 is MNHEY, CDR2 SMNVEV (reference sequence). Trimming removed 8 bases at V and 5 bases at J, with 22 bases between. The CDR3 loop reads CASRGGTGLLNNEQFF. The CDR3 bases are TGTGCCAGCCGTGGGGGCACTGGACTGCTAAACAATGAGCAGTTCTTC.

V and J are TRBV6-5 and TRBJ2-7, with TRBD2 as a possible D gene (5 bases). Germline V CDR1 and CDR2: MNHEY, SVGAGI. The V end was cut by 2 bases, the J end by 6 bases, with 17 bases between. The CDR3 covers 15 residues. The CDR3 DNA follows: TGTGCCAGCAGTTACGGAGGTACGTCCCTCAGCGAGCAGTACTTC. It yields the protein CASSYGGTSLSEQYF.

This chain joins TRBV28 and TRBJ2-7, with 7 bases fitting TRBD2. The CDR3 totals 16 residues. Germline assignment: CDR1 MDHEN and CDR2 SYDVKM. The trim removed 2 bases at V and 6 bases at J, leaving 13 bases unmatched. DNA for the CDR3: TGTGCCAGCAGTTTAGGGACTACCCGACGGGGAGGCGAGCAGTACTTC. Translated, it gives CASSLGTTRRGGEQYF. Filled out from reference TRBV28 and TRBJ2-7, the complete variable domain reads DVKVTQSSRYLVKRTGEKVFLECVQDMDHENMFWYRQDPGLGLRLIYFSYDVKMKEKGDIPEGYSVSREKKERFSLILESASTNQTSMYLCASSLGTTRRGGEQYFGPGTRLTVT.

This clone was counted ten times or more. The same CDR3 arises from other DNA sequences in this sample as well. CDR3 in DNA: TGTGCCAGCAGTCTCCGGACAGGGAACACTGAAGCTTTCTTT. It specifies CASSLRTGNTEAFF. This sequence joins TRBV6-6 and TRBJ1-1, with 7 positions matching TRBD1. Germline trimming cut 5 bases from V and 1 base from J; bases unmatched to any gene: 4. CDR1 and CDR2 (germline): MNHNY, SVGAGI (reference sequence). CDR3 length equals 14 residues.

This chain uses TRBV10-3 with TRBJ1-1; TRBD1 is a possible D gene (5 bases). Trimming shortened V by 6 bases and J by 6 bases, and 17 bases separated the two germline ends. CDR1 is ENHRY and CDR2 is SYGVKD in the germline V gene. The CDR3 has 14 residues. The CDR3 spells CAISPRIGVAEAFF. As DNA, the CDR3 is TGTGCCATCAGCCCCCGGATAGGGGTCGCTGAAGCTTTCTTT.

The V call is TRBV9, the J call TRBJ1-5; weak D call: TRBD1 (5 bases). The CDR3 has 15 residues. In germline, CDR1 is SGDLS, CDR2 YYNGEE. Trimming cost V 4 bases and J 7 bases, with 18 bases left between them. CDR3 in DNA: TGTGCCAGCAGCTCGGGACGTGTTGGCCTCCAGCCCCAGCATTTT. Encoded protein: CASSSGRVGLQPQHF.

The chain carries TRBV7-8 and TRBJ2-4; 9 nucleotides line up with TRBD2. V trimming: 0 bases; J trimming: 7 bases; junction bases outside the gene matches: 4. This CDR3 is 15 amino acids long. Germline assignment: CDR1 SGHVS and CDR2 FQNEAQ. The CDR3 is CASSLAGGRANIQYF. As DNA, the CDR3 is TGTGCCAGCAGCTTAGCCGGCGGGAGGGCCAACATTCAGTACTTC.

The chain combines TRBV19 with TRBJ2-6; D uncertain. Germline CDR1 LNHDA, CDR2 SQIVND (reference sequence). The CDR3 length is 18 residues. The germline V and J ends were trimmed by 5 bases and 0 bases, with 17 bases remaining between them. For the CDR3, the DNA is TGTGCCAGTAGTTTAGCAGTCGGCATTACCTCTGGGGCCAACGTCCTGACTTTC. Residues: CASSLAVGITSGANVLTF.

The gene calls are TRBV5-8 and TRBJ1-3; the D is unclear. Germline values: CDR1 SGHTS, CDR2 YDEGEE. The CDR3 has 16 residues. The ends were cut back, 0 bases at V and 0 bases at J, with 10 bases in the middle. The CDR3 coding sequence is TGTGCCAGCAGCTTGGGGACCACCGCCTCTGGAAACACCATATATTTT. This codes for CASSLGTTASGNTIYF.

The chain couples TRBV21-1 to TRBJ2-1; the table names TRBD1, a call not compared with the DNA. TRBV21-1 is labeled a pseudogene. The CDR3 consists of 16 residues. Here the CDR3 reads CASSNRQGSGTNEQFF. CDR3 nucleotides: TGTGCCAGCAGCAACCGACAGGGGTCGGGGACCAATGAGCAGTTCTTC.